This entry lists 22 T cell receptor beta chains sequenced from one sample in a study of Ad26.COV2.S vaccination and SARS-CoV-2 variants. Described treatment: around 19 received Ad26.COV2.S at low or high dose, single or two shots; 5 received placebo; per-sample allocation not given. The samples date from day 63 after the first vaccine or placebo injection. Method: immunoSEQ multiplex PCR; TCRdb's copy keeps in-frame clones and lacks some. The repertoire includes about 380,000 clones, roughly four fifths of them detected once, and approximately 7.8% sits in the top ten. This specimen was peripheral blood, taken in a trial of Ad26.COV2.S vaccine versus placebo. The origin of the receptors is a person aged 18-60 years who received the Ad26.COV2.S COVID-19 vaccine or a placebo.

This clone was recorded once. The chain recombines TRBV4-1 with TRBJ1-2; D not certain. In germline, CDR1 is MGHRA, CDR2 YSYEKL. Trimming took 2 bases from V and 4 from J, leaving 11 bases between them. This CDR3 is 14 amino acids long. The CDR3 DNA sequence: TGCGCCAGCAGCCAAAAACCTATGCCCTATGGCTACACCTTC. It translates to CASSQKPMPYGYTF.

V gene TRBV27 combines with J gene TRBJ2-1; TRBD2 matches at 10 bases. Germline V gene lookup returns CDR1 MNHEY and CDR2 SMNVEV (reference sequence). V lost 4 bases and J lost 3; bases outside the gene matches: 6. The CDR3 has 16 amino acids. The CDR3 here is CASSSLAGVVYNEQFF. In DNA, the CDR3 is TGTGCCAGCAGTTCCCTAGCGGGAGTCGTCTACAATGAGCAGTTCTTC.

In this sample, this clone turned up once. The rearrangement uses TRBV9 and TRBJ1-1; D uncertain. V lost 0 bases and J lost 1, with 7 bases in between. Looked up from germline, CDR1 is SGDLS and CDR2 is YYNGEE. The length of the CDR3 is 14 residues. Written as DNA, the CDR3 is TGTGCCAGCAGCGTAGACGCGGGGAACACTGAAGCTTTCTTT. This encodes CASSVDAGNTEAFF.

The chain has TRBV4-1 and TRBJ1-3; TRBD1 aligns across 7 bases. This CDR3 has 13 residues. Losses at the gene ends were 3 bases for V and 8 bases for J; bases not matched to a gene: 4. The germline CDR1 and CDR2 sequences are MGHRA and YSYEKL. The CDR3 nucleotides are TGCGCCAGCAGCCAGGAGGGGGCGGACACCATATATTTT. This sequence encodes CASSQEGADTIYF.

The chain carries TRBV7-9 and TRBJ2-3, with 10 nucleotides matching TRBD2. The ends lost 7 bases at V and 6 bases at J; junction bases unmatched: 10. Germline V CDR1 and CDR2: SEHNR, FQNEAQ (reference sequence). This CDR3 region has 15 residues. The CDR3 loop is CASTTFSGGSDTQYF. The CDR3 DNA follows: TGTGCCAGCACGACGTTTAGCGGGGGGTCGGATACGCAGTATTTT.

The chain employs TRBV2 and TRBJ1-1; D may be TRBD1 (5 bases). There are 13 residues in the CDR3. Germline-derived CDR1 and CDR2 are SNHLY and FYNNEI. The V end lost 8 bases, the J end lost 5 bases, and 15 bases lay between the germline ends. The CDR3 sequence is CASLWGRDTEAFF. The CDR3 bases are TGTGCCAGCCTCTGGGGGAGGGATACTGAAGCTTTCTTT.

Comment on this clone: Different DNA sequences within this sample yield the same CDR3. The J gene is TRBJ2-5, the V gene TRBV7-9; D not certain. Germline V CDR1 and CDR2: SEHNR, FQNEAQ (reference sequence). V was trimmed by 5 bases and J by 3 bases, leaving 4 bases between them. The CDR3 totals 11 residues. The CDR3 sequence: CASSLKETQYF. CDR3 nucleotide sequence: TGTGCCAGCAGCCTCAAAGAGACCCAGTACTTC.

V gene TRBV7-2 combines with J gene TRBJ2-7; no reliable D call. Trimming shortened V by 5 bases and J by 0 bases, and 17 bases separated the two germline ends. Germline assignment: CDR1 SGHTA and CDR2 FQGNSA. The CDR3 extends over 16 amino acids. CDR3 coding DNA: TGTGCCAGCAGCCCGGCCTCGGACGGCGCCTCCTACGAGCAGTACTTC. It is translated as CASSPASDGASYEQYF.

The V call is TRBV6-5, the J call TRBJ1-6; D remains ambiguous. V lost 5 bases, J lost 10 bases, and 15 bases lay in between. From germline, CDR1 is MNHEY and CDR2 SVGAGI. This CDR3 contains 14 residues. CDR3 in DNA: TGTGCCAGCAGTCCCGCCCTACCGGTATCACCCCTCCACTTT. As protein: CASSPALPVSPLHF.

This clone is a singleton in its sample. The genes are TRBV20-1 and TRBJ1-6; D is uncertain. From germline, CDR1 is DFQATT and CDR2 SNEGSKA (reference sequence). CDR3 length: 14 amino acids. V lost 3 bases to trimming and J lost 8 bases, with 14 bases between them. The CDR3 here is CSASAGPHYSPLHF. The CDR3 DNA follows: TGCAGTGCTAGTGCAGGACCCCATTATTCACCCCTCCACTTT.

The chain is built from TRBV5-1 and TRBJ2-2; D is undetermined. Trimming shortened V by 2 bases and J by 2 bases, and 10 bases separated the two germline ends. This CDR3 is built from 15 residues. Germline-derived CDR1 and CDR2 are SGHRS and YFSETQ. CDR3 sequence: CASSFYGPNTGELFF. The CDR3 DNA reads as TGCGCCAGCAGCTTCTATGGCCCCAACACCGGGGAGCTGTTTTTT.

V gene TRBV19 combines with J gene TRBJ1-1; D uncertain. V shed 3 bases and J shed 1 base, with 12 bases lying between them. Germline V gene sequence: CDR1 LNHDA, CDR2 SQIVND (reference sequence). CDR3 length: 15 residues. The CDR3 coding sequence is TGTGCCAGTAGTATTATAGGCGGATCGAACACTGAAGCTTTCTTT. Translated: CASSIIGGSNTEAFF.

The V gene is TRBV7-9, the J gene TRBJ2-2, with D possibly TRBD2 on 6 matching bases. Trimming removed 5 bases at V and 5 bases at J, with 21 bases between. This CDR3 comprises 17 residues. Germline CDR1 SEHNR, CDR2 FQNEAQ (reference sequence). The CDR3 DNA is TGTGCCAGCAGCACCCACCGGGGGACGGCCGGAACCGGGGAGCTGTTTTTT. Encoded protein: CASSTHRGTAGTGELFF.

CDR3 amino acids: CASSRTSSASGSRNEQFF. The CDR3 coding sequence is TGCGCCAGCAGCCGGACATCATCGGCTAGCGGGAGTCGGAATGAGCAGTTCTTC. The chain uses TRBV5-1 and TRBJ2-1, with TRBD2 identical over 10 bases. With 4 bases clipped from V and 7 bases from J, the junction kept 17 bases outside the gene matches. Germline values: CDR1 SGHRS, CDR2 YFSETQ. CDR3 length: 18 amino acids.

The chain couples TRBV12-3 or TRBV12-4 to TRBJ1-1; no clear D gene. The V end lost 8 bases, the J end lost 1 base, and 11 bases lay between the germline ends. This CDR3 has 13 amino acids. The CDR3 DNA is TGTGCCAGCCGTAAAGACGGGAACACTGAAGCTTTCTTT. Translation: CASRKDGNTEAFF.

The chain has TRBV6-2 or TRBV6-3 and TRBJ2-7; a possible D gene is TRBD2 (6 bases). Germline CDR1 reads MNHEY; CDR2 reads SVGEGT. The CDR3 has 15 amino acids. The V gene lost 4 bases and the J gene lost 0 bases, with 13 bases spanning the gap. CDR3 in amino acids: CASSSRTTGSYEQYF. The CDR3 DNA reads as TGTGCCAGCAGTTCGCGGACTACCGGCTCCTACGAGCAGTACTTC.

This clone was seen a single time. This chain links TRBV3-1 (or the pseudogene TRBV3-2) with TRBJ2-7; TRBD2 matches at 8 bases. V was clipped by 3 bases and J by 11 bases; unmatched bases: 15. Germline V gene data show CDR1 as LGHDT and CDR2 as YNNKEL (reference sequence). The CDR3 has 15 residues. Here the CDR3 reads CASSQSRGGRKKEYF. In nucleotides, the CDR3 is TGTGCCAGCAGCCAGTCTCGGGGGGGGCGCAAGAAGGAGTACTTC.

This clone turned up a few times. CDR3 sequence: CASSSAQGLIAKNIQYF. In nucleotides, the CDR3 is TGTGCCAGCAGCTCCGCTCAGGGATTGATAGCCAAAAACATTCAGTACTTC. This sequence joins TRBV11-3 and TRBJ2-4; possible D gene TRBD1, 5 bases. CDR3 length: 17 amino acids. Trimming stripped 4 bases from V and 0 bases from J, with 16 bases between. Germline CDR1 reads SGHNT; CDR2 reads YENEEA. Full variable domain (rest looked up from reference TRBV11-3 and TRBJ2-4): EAGVVQSPRYKIIEKKQPVAFWCNPISGHNTLYWYLQNLGQGPELLIRYENEEAVDDSQLPKDRFSAERLKGVDSTLKIQPAELGDSAVYLCASSSAQGLIAKNIQYFGAGTRLSVL.

This clone came up once. This chain links TRBV5-1 with TRBJ2-7; a weak D match, TRBD1 (6 bases). V lost 1 base and J lost 3, with 17 bases in between. The CDR3 loop spans 16 amino acids. Per germline, CDR1 SGHRS and CDR2 YFSETQ. The CDR3, as DNA: TGCGCCAGCAGCTTGCCCTCGGGGCAGGGGATCTACGAGCAGTACTTC. Translated, it gives CASSLPSGQGIYEQYF.

The chain combines TRBV6-4 with TRBJ1-1; TRBD1 matches 8 bases. Trimming took 4 bases from V and 8 from J; bases not matched to a gene: 6. Germline assignment: CDR1 MRHNA and CDR2 SNTAGT. The CDR3 length is 13 residues. CDR3 in DNA: TGTGCCAGCAGTGGGGGGACAGGAACAGAAGCTTTCTTT. Its translation: CASSGGTGTEAFF.

The chain couples TRBV5-1 to TRBJ1-3; perhaps TRBD1 as D (5 bases). The CDR3 contains 15 residues. V lost 4 bases and J 4 bases, leaving 15 bases between the germline ends. From germline, CDR1 is SGHRS and CDR2 YFSETQ. The CDR3 spells CASSPRPGRGNTIYF. For the CDR3, the DNA is TGCGCCAGCAGCCCCCGTCCAGGGCGCGGAAACACCATATATTTT.

This clone was recorded a few times. The rearrangement joins TRBV27 to TRBJ2-1, with 10 bases lining up with TRBD2. This CDR3 contains 16 residues. J was trimmed by 15 bases and V by 5 bases; bases with no gene match: 19. Germline V gene sequence: CDR1 MNHEY, CDR2 SMNVEV (reference sequence). This CDR3 reads CASSPPPSGGYNEGFF. In DNA form, the CDR3 reads TGTGCCAGCAGTCCTCCACCTAGCGGGGGATACAATGAGGGGTTCTTC.